This T cell receptor beta chain was sequenced for a study of blood T cell repertoires in COVID-19. Across the study: There were acute and convalescent COVID-19 samples, and they came from the United States, Italy and Spain. Sample material is recorded as cDNA or gDNA derived from T cells, B-cell-depleted T cells, or PBMCs.

Patients at the Seattle site were enrolled during active infection and followed longitudinally. Methods used by the authors: Nucleated cell number was recorded as an estimate derived from reference gene primer amplification. Measured with immunoSEQ multiplex PCR; TCRdb has only the in-frame clones, and not every one. Clone size and V and J calls were adopted from that table, with D and trimming inferred from the DNA. Here the sample spans more than 300,000 clones, 80% to 90% being singletons. The CDR3 runs to 16 residues. V lost 5 bases to trimming and J lost 1 base; unmatched junction nucleotides: 7. From germline, CDR1 is LNHDA and CDR2 SQIVND (reference sequence).

The chain recombines TRBV19 with TRBJ1-1; 10 nucleotides match TRBD1. The sample comprised peripheral blood. This receptor was obtained from a woman between 45 and 65 years old with COVID-19, enrolled during active disease. This chain's CDR3 is CASSPGTGDTNTEAFF. In nucleotides, the CDR3 is TGTGCCAGTAGTCCCGGGACAGGGGACACGAACACTGAAGCTTTCTTT.